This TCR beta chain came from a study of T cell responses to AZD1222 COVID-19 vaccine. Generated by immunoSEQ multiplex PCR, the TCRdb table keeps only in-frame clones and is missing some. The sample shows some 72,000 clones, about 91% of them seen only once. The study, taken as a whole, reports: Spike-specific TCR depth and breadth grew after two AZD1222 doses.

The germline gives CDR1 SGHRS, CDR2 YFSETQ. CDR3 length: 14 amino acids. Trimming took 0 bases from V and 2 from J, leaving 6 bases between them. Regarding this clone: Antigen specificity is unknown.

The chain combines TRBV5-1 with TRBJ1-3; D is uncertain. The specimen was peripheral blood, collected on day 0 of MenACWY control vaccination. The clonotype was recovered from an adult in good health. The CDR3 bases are TGCGCCAGCAGCTTGGGGGCAGCTGGAAACACCATATATTTT. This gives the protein CASSLGAAGNTIYF.